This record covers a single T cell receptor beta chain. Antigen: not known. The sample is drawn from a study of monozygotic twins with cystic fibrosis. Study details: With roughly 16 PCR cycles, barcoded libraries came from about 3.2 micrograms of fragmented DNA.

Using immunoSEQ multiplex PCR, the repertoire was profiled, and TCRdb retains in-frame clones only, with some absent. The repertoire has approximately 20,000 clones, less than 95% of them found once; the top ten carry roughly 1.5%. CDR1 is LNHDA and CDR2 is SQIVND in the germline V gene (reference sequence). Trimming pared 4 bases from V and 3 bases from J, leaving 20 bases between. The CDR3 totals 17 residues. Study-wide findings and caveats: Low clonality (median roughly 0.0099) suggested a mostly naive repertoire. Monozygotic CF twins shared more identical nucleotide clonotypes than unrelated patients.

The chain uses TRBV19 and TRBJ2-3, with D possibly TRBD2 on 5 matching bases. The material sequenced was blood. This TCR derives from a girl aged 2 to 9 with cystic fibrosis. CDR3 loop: CASSRALERGQTDTQYF. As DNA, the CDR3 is TGTGCCAGTAGTAGGGCACTAGAGAGAGGTCAGACAGATACGCAGTATTTT.